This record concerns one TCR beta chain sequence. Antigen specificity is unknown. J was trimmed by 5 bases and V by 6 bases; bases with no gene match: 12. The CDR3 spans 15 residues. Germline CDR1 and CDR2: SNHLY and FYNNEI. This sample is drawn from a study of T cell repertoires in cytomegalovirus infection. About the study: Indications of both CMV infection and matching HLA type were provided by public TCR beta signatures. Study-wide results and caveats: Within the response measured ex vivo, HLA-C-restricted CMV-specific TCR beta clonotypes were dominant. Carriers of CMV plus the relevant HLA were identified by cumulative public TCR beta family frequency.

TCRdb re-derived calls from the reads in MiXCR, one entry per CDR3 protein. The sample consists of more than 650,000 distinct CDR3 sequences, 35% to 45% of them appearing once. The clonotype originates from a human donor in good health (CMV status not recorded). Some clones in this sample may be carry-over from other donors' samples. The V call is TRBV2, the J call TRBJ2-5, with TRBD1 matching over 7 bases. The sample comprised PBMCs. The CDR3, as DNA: TGTGCCAGCAGCCGCCGTGAGGGGGCAGGGGAGACCCAGTACTTC. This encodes CASSRREGAGETQYF.